One and the same sample provided the 3 T cell receptor beta chains below, sequenced in a study of cytomegalovirus exposure and HLA in healthy donors. The primer mix had 60 Vbeta and 13 Jbeta primers. Profiled with immunoSEQ multiplex PCR; TCRdb holds only in-frame clones, not every one. The table has 90,000 to 130,000 clones, around four fifths seen once. The sequenced sample was PBMCs. All receptors derive from a man aged 25-45 years in good health and CMV-seropositive.

The chain is built from TRBV15 and TRBJ1-3; D remains ambiguous. Trimming removed 5 bases at V and 4 bases at J, with 12 bases between. Germline values: CDR1 LNHNV, CDR2 YYDKDF (reference sequence). The CDR3 is 14 residues long. The CDR3, as DNA: TGTGCCACCAGCGCTCGAATTGAGGGAAACACCATATATTTT. Amino acids: CATSARIEGNTIYF.

CDR3 in amino acids: CASSNRAGGVTDTQYF. CDR3 sequence (DNA): TGTGCCAGCAGCAATAGGGCGGGCGGGGTCACAGATACGCAGTATTTT. The V and J genes are TRBV7-6 and TRBJ2-3, with D possibly being TRBD2 (6 bases). The CDR3 has 16 amino acids. The V end lost 5 bases, the J end lost 2 bases, and 17 bases lay between the germline ends. Per the germline V gene, CDR1 is SGHVS and CDR2 is FNYEAQ. Combining the CDR3 with reference TRBV7-6 and TRBJ2-3 gives the whole variable domain GAGVSQSPRYKVTKRGQDVALRCDPISGHVSLYWYRQALGQGPEFLTYFNYEAQQDKSGLPNDRFSAERPEGSISTLTIQRTEQRDSAMYRCASSNRAGGVTDTQYFGPGTRLTVL.

The chain is built from TRBV6-5 and TRBJ2-7, with D uncertain. Germline CDR1 and CDR2: MNHEY and SVGAGI. The CDR3 covers 16 residues. Trimming removed 0 bases at V and 3 bases at J, with 15 bases between. For the CDR3, the DNA is TGTGCCAGCAGTTACTCGATTCAGAAACCCCTCTACGAGCAGTACTTC. Its translation: CASSYSIQKPLYEQYF.